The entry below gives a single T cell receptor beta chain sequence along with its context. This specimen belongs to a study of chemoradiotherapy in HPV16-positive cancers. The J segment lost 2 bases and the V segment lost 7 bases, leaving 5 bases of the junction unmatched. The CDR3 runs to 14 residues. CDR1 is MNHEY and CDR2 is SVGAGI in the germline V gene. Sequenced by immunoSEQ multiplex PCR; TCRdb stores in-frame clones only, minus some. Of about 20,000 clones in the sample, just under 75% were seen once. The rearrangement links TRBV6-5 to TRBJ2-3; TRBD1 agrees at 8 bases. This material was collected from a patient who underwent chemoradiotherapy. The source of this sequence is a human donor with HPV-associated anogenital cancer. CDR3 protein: CASKWDRFTDTQYF. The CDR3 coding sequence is TGTGCCAGCAAATGGGACAGGTTCACAGATACGCAGTATTTT.